Here is one T cell receptor (beta chain) with its context. The antigen is undetermined. This CDR3 spans 14 amino acids. V lost 7 bases and J lost 1; bases outside the gene matches: 6. In germline, CDR1 is LNHDA, CDR2 SQIVND (reference sequence). Clones were sequenced by immunoSEQ multiplex PCR, and TCRdb holds only the in-frame ones, with some missing. The sample comprises roughly 110,000 clones, 85% to 90% of which are singletons, and 5% to 5.5% rests with the top ten. These data come from a study of T cell responses to AZD1222 COVID-19 vaccine. Regarding the study as a whole: Dominant CD4 TCR responses targeted spike regions 160-218 and 743-854.

Sequencing used peripheral blood, obtained on day 0 of AZD1222 vaccination. The J gene is TRBJ2-5, the V gene TRBV19, with 7 bases fitting TRBD1. The TCR sequence derives from an adult in good health. Written as DNA, the CDR3 is TGTGCCAGTACCCCGGGACAGCTCCAAGAGACCCAGTACTTC. The encoded protein is CASTPGQLQETQYF.